The 11 T cell receptor beta chains below were found in one sample sequenced in a study of T cells in women clearing cervical HPV infection. Libraries were prepared by immunoSEQ multiplex PCR; TCRdb keeps only in-frame clonotypes and omits some of them. This sample's clone table lists 40,000 to 60,000 clones. What was sequenced was blood buffy coat. The receptors come from a woman between 18 and 70 years old with a cervical HPV16 infection that either progressed to CIN3+ or cleared (not recorded which).

Comments on this clone: Coverage ceases 3 residues before the CDR3 finishes, and the germline J gene fills in the end. The chain uses TRBV20-1 and TRBJ1-4; TRBD1 matches at 7 bases. The CDR3 covers 14 residues. With 6 bases clipped from V and 0 bases from J, the junction kept 4 bases outside the gene matches. Germline-derived CDR1 and CDR2 are DFQATT and SNEGSKA (reference sequence). The DNA read from the CDR3 is TGCAGTGCCTACGGGACAGCAACTAATGAAAAA. Translating it yields CSAYGTATNEK. The whole CDR3 sequence is CSAYGTATNEKLFF.

Remarks on this clone: The read stops 3 residues short of the end of the CDR3; the missing end is completed from the germline J gene. The rearrangement links TRBV7-9 to TRBJ1-2, with D possibly being TRBD1 (6 bases). The CDR3 sequence is 15 residues long. Germline assignment: CDR1 SEHNR and CDR2 FQNEAQ (reference sequence). This CDR3 reads CASSLTSGGLYDYTF. CDR3 bases read: TGTGCCAGCAGCCTAACTAGCGGGGGGCTGTACGAC.

About this clone: The CDR3 end is not reached by the read, which stops 3 residues before it; the germline J gene fills it in. This chain connects TRBV18 to TRBJ2-2; D is perhaps TRBD2 (5 bases). The length of the CDR3 is 15 residues. V was clipped by 4 bases and J by 5 bases, with 14 bases between them. Germline V gene lookup returns CDR1 KGHSH and CDR2 LQKENI. The CDR3: CASSQRRAETGELFF. CDR3 bases read: TGTGCCAGCTCACAGAGGCGGGCAGAGACCGGGGAG.

The sequenced part of the CDR3 DNA is TGTGCCAGCAGTCGAGCCCACGAG. Its protein is CASSRAHE. The full CDR3 is CASSRAHEQYF. The J gene is TRBJ2-7, the V gene TRBV3-1 (or the pseudogene TRBV3-2); no definite D call. From the germline J gene comes the end of the CDR3, since the read stops 3 residues before it. Deletions cut 6 bases from V and 5 bases from J, with 8 bases between. The CDR3 is 11 residues long. The germline V gene has CDR1 LGHDT and CDR2 YNNKEL (reference sequence).

As for this clone: The read finishes 3 residues shy of the CDR3 end, and the germline J gene is used to complete it. This rearrangement joins TRBV13 to TRBJ2-1; TRBD2 matches 13 bases. This CDR3 region has 19 residues. Germline V lookup: CDR1 PRHDT, CDR2 FYEKMQ (reference sequence). Germline trimming cut 5 bases from V and 0 bases from J; bases unmatched to any gene: 10. CDR3 region: CASSLRLAGGPSSYNEQFF. The DNA read from the CDR3 is TGTGCCAGCAGCCTAAGACTAGCGGGGGGCCCAAGCTCCTACAATGAG. The entire variable domain, with the rest obtained from reference TRBV13 and TRBJ2-1, is as follows: AAGVIQSPRHLIKEKRETATLKCYPIPRHDTVYWYQQGPGQDPQFLISFYEKMQSDKGSIPDRFSAQQFSDYHSELNMSSLELGDSALYFCASSLRLAGGPSSYNEQFFGPGTRLTVL.

The CDR3 DNA, read in part, is TGTGCCAGCACCTCTAGCACAGATACG. This codes for CASTSSTDT. The entire CDR3 protein reads CASTSSTDTQYF. V is TRBV12-3 or TRBV12-4 and J is TRBJ2-3; unclear D gene. The missing CDR3 end, 3 residues past where the read stops, is filled in from the germline J gene. This CDR3 is built from 12 residues. V lost 7 bases and J lost 0, with 5 bases in between.

On this clone itself: The read is 3 residues too short to cover the CDR3 end, so that end is filled in from the germline J gene. The genes are TRBV7-8 and TRBJ1-1; the D gene is possibly TRBD1 (5 bases). V lost 5 bases to trimming and J lost 3 bases, with 16 bases between them. CDR3 size: 15 residues. Looked up from germline, CDR1 is SGHVS and CDR2 is FQNEAQ. The CDR3 region is CASSRRSGGDTEAFF. The DNA read from the CDR3 is TGTGCCAGCAGCCGCAGGTCCGGAGGGGACACTGAA.

Partial CDR3 DNA: TGTGCCAGCAGCTCTGCAGAGAACACTGAA. Amino acids: CASSSAENTE. The complete CDR3 reads CASSSAENTEAFF. This chain uses TRBV11-2 with TRBJ1-1; D is unresolved. The sequenced fragment ends 3 residues before the CDR3 boundary, so the rest is inferred from the germline J gene. The germline V and J ends were trimmed by 4 bases and 1 base, with 7 bases remaining between them. The germline CDR1 and CDR2 sequences are SGHAT and FQNNGV. The CDR3 is 13 residues long.

With respect to this clone: The read gets to within 3 residues of the CDR3 end, and the germline J gene fills in the rest. V gene TRBV10-3 combines with J gene TRBJ2-1; 12 nucleotides line up with TRBD2. The CDR3 spans 15 residues. The V gene's germline CDR1 is ENHRY and CDR2 SYGVKD. V gave up 6 bases and J gave up 4 bases; unmatched junction bases: 4. CDR3 residues: CAIRGLAGTYNEQFF. The sequenced part of the CDR3 DNA is TGTGCCATCAGAGGACTAGCGGGGACATACAATGAG.

A word on this clone: The read terminates 3 residues before the CDR3 end, so the remaining end is supplied by the germline J gene. This sequence joins TRBV7-9 and TRBJ1-4; tentative D call: TRBD1 (6 bases). The CDR3 has 14 residues. Germline-derived CDR1 and CDR2 are SEHNR and FQNEAQ (reference sequence). The sequenced CDR3 bases are TGTGCCAGCAGCCAGGGGCAGGATAATTCACCA. Protein: CASSQGQDNSP. The complete CDR3 reads CASSQGQDNSPLFF. Based on the CDR3 plus reference TRBV7-9 and TRBJ1-4, the full variable domain is DTGVSQNPRHKITKRGQNVTFRCDPISEHNRLYWYRQTLGQGPEFLTYFQNEAQLEKSRLLSDRFSAERPKGSFSTLEIQRTEQGDSAMYLCASSQGQDNSPLFFGSGTQLSVL.

As for this clone: The DNA ends 3 residues before the CDR3 does, and the rest of the CDR3 is filled in from the germline J gene. The J gene is TRBJ2-3, the V gene TRBV5-4, with D uncertain. Germline values: CDR1 SGHNT, CDR2 YYREEE (reference sequence). This CDR3 comprises 14 residues. V shed 4 bases and J shed 4 bases, with 13 bases lying between them. The CDR3 loop reads CASSPPVSPDTQYF. CDR3 bases read: TGTGCCAGCAGCCCACCGGTGAGCCCAGATACG.